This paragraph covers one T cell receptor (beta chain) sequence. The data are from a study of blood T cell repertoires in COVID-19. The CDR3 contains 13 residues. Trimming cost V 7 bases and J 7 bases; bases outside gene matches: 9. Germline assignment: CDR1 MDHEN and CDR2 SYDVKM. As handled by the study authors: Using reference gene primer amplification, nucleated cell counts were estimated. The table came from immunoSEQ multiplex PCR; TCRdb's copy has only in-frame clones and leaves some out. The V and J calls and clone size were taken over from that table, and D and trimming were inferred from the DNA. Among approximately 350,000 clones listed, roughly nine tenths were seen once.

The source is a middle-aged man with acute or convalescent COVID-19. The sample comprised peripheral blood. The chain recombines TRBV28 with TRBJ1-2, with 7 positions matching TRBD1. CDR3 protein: CASNPTGNGGYTF. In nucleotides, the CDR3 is TGTGCCAGCAATCCGACAGGGAATGGTGGCTACACCTTC.